Included here is one T cell receptor (beta chain) sequence, with context. Its antigen is undetermined. These data come from a study of beta chain features in type 1 diabetes. Study-level points and caveats: In cDNA sequencing, cells with high TCR expression could be over-represented. Type 1 diabetes patients showed fewer insertions and more deletions at VDJ junctions. TCRB CDR3s were moderately but significantly shorter in Type 1 diabetes patients in all four CD4+ subsets.

This CDR3 is 14 amino acids long. The junction had 8 bases not matched to a gene; V was cut back by 8 bases and J by 2 bases. The germline CDR1 and CDR2 sequences are MGHDK and SYGVNS. The study reverse transcribed the entire isolated RNA, so it sequenced expressed TCRB transcripts. This table comes from immunoSEQ multiplex PCR, and its TCRdb copy is limited to in-frame clones, with some not included. The table has roughly 400,000 clones, roughly a tenth seen once. The rearrangement joins TRBV25-1 to TRBJ2-5; the match to TRBD1 covers 7 bases. Input material: central memory CD4+ T cells from blood. This TCR came from a man aged 25-45 years with type 1 diabetes. CDR3: CASLDRTRQETQYF. CDR3 in DNA: TGTGCCAGCCTGGACAGGACACGGCAAGAGACCCAGTACTTC.